This is a list of T cell receptor beta chains from one sample in a study of beta chain features in type 1 diabetes. Sequencing used immunoSEQ multiplex PCR; TCRdb keeps in-frame clones, though not all of them. The sample consists of 400,000 or so clones, around 10% of them appearing once. The material sequenced was central memory CD4+ T cells from blood. The receptors originated from a man younger than 40 with type 1 diabetes. Both conserved end residues are part of each CDR3. The D gene is left open where the match is weak. Clone size is shown for a subset of rows, as once, few, many or a class of expanded clone.

>TRBD1|TRBV29-1|-|TRBJ1-5
CSARQGLTPDQPQHF
TGCAGCGCCCGACAGGGTTTGACTCCCGATCAGCCCCAGCATTTT
>TRBD1|TRBV11-3|few|TRBJ2-3
CASSRQGASDTQYF
TGTGCCAGCAGCCGACAGGGGGCCTCAGATACGCAGTATTTT
>TRBD1|TRBV5-6|few|TRBJ1-2
CASSWGTENYGYTF
TGTGCCAGCAGCTGGGGGACAGAGAACTATGGCTACACCTTC
>TRBD1|TRBV6-1|-|TRBJ2-1
CASSEHPGGTGSNEQFF
TGTGCCAGCAGTGAACACCCAGGGGGGACAGGGAGCAATGAGCAGTTCTTC
>-|TRBV14|-|TRBJ1-2
CASSPYGGEIYGYTF
TGTGCCAGCAGCCCGTATGGGGGGGAAATCTATGGCTACACCTTC
>-|TRBV29-1|few|TRBJ1-2
CSVSGTNYGYTF
TGCAGCGTTTCAGGGACTAACTATGGCTACACCTTC
>-|TRBV6-5|few|TRBJ1-2
CASSEQMVYGYTF
TGTGCCAGCAGTGAGCAGATGGTCTATGGCTACACCTTC
>-|TRBV5-1|few|TRBJ2-7
CASSSAGGFYEQYF
TGCGCCAGCAGCTCGGCTGGGGGTTTTTACGAGCAGTACTTC
>TRBD2|TRBV7-2|few|TRBJ2-3
CASSSGLAGNTDTQYF
TGTGCCAGCAGCTCGGGACTAGCGGGGAATACAGATACGCAGTATTTT
>-|TRBV9|few|TRBJ1-1
CASSPRVETEAFF
TGTGCCAGCAGCCCGAGGGTTGAGACTGAAGCTTTCTTT
>-|TRBV30|few|TRBJ2-2
CAWSAARTGELFF
TGTGCCTGGAGTGCAGCGCGAACCGGGGAGCTGTTTTTT
>TRBD1|TRBV19|few|TRBJ1-5
CASQKDRGEHF
TGTGCCAGTCAGAAGGACAGGGGGGAGCATTTT
>-|TRBV18|-|TRBJ1-2
CASSPGGMGYGYTF
TGTGCCAGCTCACCAGGCGGGATGGGCTATGGCTACACCTTC
>-|TRBV30|few|TRBJ2-1
CAWSVRQGDNEQFF
TGTGCCTGGAGTGTACGCCAGGGTGACAATGAGCAGTTCTTC
>-|TRBV18|-|TRBJ2-7
CASSPSSLGEQYF
TGTGCCAGCTCACCCTCCTCTCTTGGGGAGCAGTACTTC
>-|TRBV19|few|TRBJ2-2
CASEWSVQINTGELFF
TGTGCCAGTGAGTGGTCGGTACAGATTAACACCGGGGAGCTGTTTTTT
>-|TRBV7-2|-|TRBJ2-1
CASSLALLYNEQFF
TGTGCCAGCAGCTTAGCTCTTCTCTACAATGAGCAGTTCTTC
>-|TRBV19|few|TRBJ2-7
CASSIPGAQSYEQYF
TGTGCCAGTAGTATACCGGGGGCTCAGTCCTACGAGCAGTACTTC
>TRBD2|TRBV7-2|-|TRBJ2-1
CASSFQHQTAGNEQFF
TGTGCCAGCAGCTTTCAACATCAAACAGCGGGGAATGAGCAGTTCTTC
>-|TRBV4-2|-|TRBJ2-1
CASSQEWVNGYNEQFF
TGTGCCAGCAGCCAAGAATGGGTAAACGGGTACAATGAGCAGTTCTTC
>-|TRBV28|few|TRBJ2-7
CASSLPPTWDEQYF
TGTGCCAGCAGTTTGCCTCCAACTTGGGACGAGCAGTACTTC
>TRBD1|TRBV11-3|-|TRBJ2-3
CASSSGQGGGTDTQYF
TGTGCCAGCAGCTCCGGACAGGGAGGCGGCACAGATACGCAGTATTTT
>TRBD1|TRBV6-1|few|TRBJ1-2
CASSFTGVGYTF
TGTGCCAGCAGTTTTACAGGGGTTGGCTACACCTTC
>-|TRBV5-6|-|TRBJ1-1
CASSRRQNTEAFF
TGTGCCAGCAGCCGTCGACAGAACACTGAAGCTTTCTTT
>-|TRBV6-1|-|TRBJ1-5
CASAGLGNQPQHF
TGTGCCAGCGCCGGATTGGGGAATCAGCCCCAGCATTTT
>-|TRBV7-8|once|TRBJ2-5
CASSFTGQETQYF
TGTGCCAGCAGCTTTACAGGTCAAGAGACCCAGTACTTC
>-|TRBV28|many|TRBJ2-4
CASTPGSVKNIQYF
TGTGCCAGCACCCCGGGTAGCGTGAAAAACATTCAGTACTTC
>-|TRBV4-3|many|TRBJ2-1
CASSQEMSAQFF
TGCGCCAGCAGCCAAGAGATGAGCGCGCAGTTCTTC
>TRBD1|TRBV29-1|few|TRBJ1-3
CSAGQGSYSGNTIYF
TGCAGCGCAGGACAGGGGTCATACTCTGGAAACACCATATATTTT
>TRBD1|TRBV19|few|TRBJ2-3
CASRDRTDTQYF
TGTGCCAGTAGGGACAGGACAGATACGCAGTATTTT
>TRBD2|TRBV7-3|few|TRBJ2-6
CASSLAGGSSGANVLTF
TGTGCCAGCAGCTTAGCGGGAGGGTCATCTGGGGCCAACGTCCTGACTTTC
>-|TRBV30|-|TRBJ2-1
CAWTAMESEQFF
TGTGCCTGGACGGCTATGGAGAGTGAGCAGTTCTTC
>-|TRBV9|-|TRBJ2-2
CASSDWDGTNTNTGELFF
TGTGCCAGCAGCGACTGGGACGGAACGAATACGAACACCGGGGAGCTGTTTTTT
>TRBD1|TRBV28|few|TRBJ2-6
CATIKGAAGANVLTF
TGTGCCACAATCAAGGGGGCGGCTGGGGCCAACGTCCTGACTTTC
>TRBD1|TRBV7-2|few|TRBJ2-1
CASSSFRDRLYNEQFF
TGTGCCAGCAGCTCCTTCCGGGACAGATTGTACAATGAGCAGTTCTTC
>-|TRBV6-5|once|TRBJ1-5
CASSFSAGTNNQPQHF
TGTGCCAGCAGTTTCTCGGCCGGGACCAATAATCAGCCCCAGCATTTT
>-|TRBV2|many|TRBJ1-1
CASNRARYEAFF
TGTGCCAGCAACAGGGCCCGATACGAAGCTTTCTTT
>TRBD1|TRBV18|-|TRBJ1-5
CASSPDTGTGFQPQHF
TGTGCCAGCTCACCAGATACCGGGACAGGGTTTCAGCCCCAGCATTTT
>TRBD1|TRBV27|-|TRBJ2-2
CASSLRDSHGELFF
TGTGCCAGCAGTTTACGGGACAGCCACGGGGAGCTGTTTTTT
>TRBD2|TRBV28|-|TRBJ2-5
CASSLSGTSGRGYF
TGTGCCAGCAGTTTATCCGGGACTAGCGGGAGGGGGTACTTC
>-|TRBV2|few|TRBJ2-7
CASSEVGIPYEQYF
TGTGCCAGCAGTGAAGTTGGGATCCCCTACGAGCAGTACTTC
>-|TRBV28|many|TRBJ2-1
CASSWLGESYNEQFF
TGTGCCAGCAGTTGGTTAGGGGAGTCCTACAATGAGCAGTTCTTC
>-|TRBV28|-|TRBJ1-1
CASWVNTEAFF
TGTGCCTCCTGGGTGAACACTGAAGCTTTCTTT
>TRBD1|TRBV15|few|TRBJ1-2
CATSGYTSPGQGARGYTF
TGTGCCACCAGCGGATACACTTCTCCGGGACAGGGGGCGCGTGGCTACACCTTC
>TRBD1|TRBV29-1|-|TRBJ2-1
CSVISQKDRGTYNEQFF
TGCAGTGTGATCAGTCAGAAGGACAGGGGAACCTACAATGAGCAGTTCTTC
>TRBD2|TRBV19|many|TRBJ2-7
CASTLTSGNYEQYF
TGTGCCAGTACGTTGACTAGCGGGAACTACGAGCAGTACTTC
>TRBD2|TRBV15|many|TRBJ2-7
CATSERGATYEQYF
TGTGCCACCAGCGAGCGGGGGGCCACCTACGAGCAGTACTTC
>TRBD1|TRBV11-2|-|TRBJ2-1
CASSPPGQLFNEQFF
TGTGCCAGCAGCCCCCCGGGACAGCTATTCAATGAGCAGTTCTTC
>-|TRBV7-9|many|TRBJ2-2
CASSGLEGRTGELFF
TGTGCCAGCAGCGGATTAGAGGGGCGCACCGGGGAGCTGTTTTTT
>-|TRBV5-1|few|TRBJ2-7
CASSLAQLGEQYF
TGCGCCAGCAGCTTGGCCCAGCTTGGCGAGCAGTACTTC
>-|TRBV7-9|few|TRBJ2-1
CASSPLRSSYNEQFF
TGTGCCAGCAGTCCACTTCGTAGCTCCTACAATGAGCAGTTCTTC